The source of this TCR beta chain is a study of cytomegalovirus exposure and HLA in healthy donors (TCRdb year 2017). About the full investigation: According to an earlier analysis of a few hundred of the donors, some 180 million T cells yielded 117 million unique TCR beta sequences and 250 to 350 Gb of sequence data. An early release that covered about 600 HLA-typed donors contained approximately 300 gigabases of sequencing data and 80 million or so unique TCR sequences. Among the roughly 400 genotyped donors, approximately 77% belonged to the genetic ancestry cluster associated with self-reported Caucasian donors. The study aimed to test whether signatures of past pathogen exposure could be identified by cataloging public T cell receptors. The T cell repertoires of under 750 subjects were profiled by immunosequencing and related to cytomegalovirus serostatus. Besides the first cohort of roughly 700 subjects, a separate validation cohort made up of 120 different subjects was used. To predict cytomegalovirus infection status, the study combined high-throughput TCR immunosequencing, statistical association of individual TCRs with disease status, and machine learning. A later analysis re-examined previously published TCR beta repertoires from more than 650 donors and added high-resolution HLA genotyping to investigate patterns of TCR occurrence. Rather than drawing on any new phenotypic data, the later analysis identified candidate immune exposures from TCR beta sequences and the way those sequences occurred across donors. In an earlier analysis of a few hundred of the donors, high-throughput TCR beta sequencing was used to judge whether each TCR beta V gene segment behaved as functional or pseudogenic. Alongside the repertoire data, information on donor age, sex, ethnicity and CMV serostatus was compiled. Genome-wide SNP genotypes for about three fifths of the roughly 670 donors were used in a later genetic analysis, which treated that subset as a discovery cohort. Every repertoire in the discovery cohort had been generated on one and the same sequencing platform. Both class I and class II loci were covered by HLA typing, at four-digit resolution. Typing coverage varied by locus: roughly 629-640 donors for A, B, C, DRB1 and DQB1; more than 500 for DQA1; some 610 for DPA1; some 470 for DPB1. Roughly five DR-DQ haplotypes were treated as single units for association and clustering because of strong linkage in the cohort. Among about 410 genotyped donors of the cohort, an average of approximately 240,000 unique TCR beta nucleotide sequences was sequenced per donor, of which 15% to 20% were non-productive. General study outcomes and caveats: The sequencing pipeline was judged likely to have produced a cluster of highly shared sequence variants as a technical artifact. Broadly in line with IMGT annotations, most TCR beta V segments showed up in productive rearrangements about 90% or about 30% of the time in an earlier analysis of some 590 of the donors. A later analysis found that most CMV-associated TCR beta chains appeared HLA-restricted, with HLA associations seemingly driven largely by CMV exposure. Most TCR sequences were seen in very few donors, while some public TCRs were found in many individuals. In a later analysis, some 18,000 TCR beta sequences were associated with specific HLA alleles at a false discovery rate of 0.05. V-gene and J-gene trimming of TCR beta chains was associated with a missense DCLRE1C variant in a later genetic analysis, and the association was replicated in an independent cohort. Only TCR beta chains were sequenced in this cohort, and the absence of alpha or paired-chain data limited detectable features. Presence/absence analyses assumed roughly uniform sequencing depth across donors, an assumption that may not hold. Correlated functional status among segregating V segments might be attributable to linkage disequilibrium, but an unknown experimental factor could not be ruled out. Because the 87-base-pair reads could not distinguish some IMGT-functional V segments, including TRBV6-2 and TRBV6-3, those segments were excluded. According to a later analysis, parvovirus B19, influenza, CMV and Epstein-Barr virus appeared linked to several top co-occurrence clusters. Compared with the roughly 710-donor mean, donors in an Asian-associated ancestry cluster had fewer N-insertions in productive TCRs, according to a later genetic analysis. The study listed 164 TCR beta chains as associated with cytomegalovirus. The classifier was reported to diagnose cytomegalovirus status with high specificity and sensitivity in both the original cohort and the validation cohort. The authors suggested that the approach could potentially be extended to other disease states and immunological phenotypes. Because counts were too low, about 15 rarely observed V segments, including chromosome 9 orphons, were left out of the earlier analysis of a few hundred of the donors. A few of the identified cytomegalovirus-associated TCR beta chains were confirmed in vitro to be specific for cytomegalovirus antigens. A later analysis found that HLA-associated TCR beta chains were more clonally expanded and had lower generation probabilities than equally common non-associated chains. A further reported finding was that TCR beta sequences accurately predicted the HLA-A and HLA-B alleles for most subjects in the first cohort. Because some donors lacked HLA typing at each locus, the association tests relied only on the typed subset. According to a later analysis, TCR association rates differed among HLA loci, with DRB1 alleles showing the most associated TCRs and HLA-C alleles showing the fewest. When HLA alleles, especially DR and DQ, strongly co-occurred, attributing TCR associations to individual alleles was difficult. CMV serostatus was the only immune exposure information available for the cohort.

The CDR3 numbers 22 residues from cysteine through phenylalanine. Only the CDR3 part of the read is kept: 66 bases, read in frame from the first base. Relative to germline, V is missing 2 bases and J is missing 2 bases, with 23 bases of the junction outside any gene match. CDR1 and CDR2 are drawn from the germline V gene: SGHTA, FQGTGA. Libraries were made using the immunoSEQ multiplex PCR assay. For the multiplex PCR, a mixture combining 60 forward primers for TCR Vbeta segments and 13 reverse primers for TCR Jbeta segments was used. The CDR3 region of rearranged TCR beta genes was amplified from genomic DNA by a multiplex PCR assay. Amplified TCR beta libraries were sequenced as 87-base-pair reads on the Illumina HiSeq System. Turning to the authors' computational methods: Across the 700 or so repertoires, a later analysis counted 75 million to 90 million unique TCR beta chains, around 11 million of which were shared by at least two donors. A nearest-neighbor algorithm error-corrected the raw reads and collapsed the reads into unique sequences, merging closely related sequences to remove PCR and sequencing errors. To assign V, D and J gene segments, CDR3 sequences were aligned to IMGT reference sequences. Each retained sequence needed at least a six-nucleotide match to both a V gene segment and a J gene segment. A rearrangement counted as productive if the CDR3 had no stop codons and remained in frame with V and J, and every other rearrangement counted as non-productive. CDR3 was defined according to IMGT convention as the region running from the second conserved V-encoded cysteine to the conserved J-encoded phenylalanine. In an earlier analysis of approximately 500 of the donors, sequences lacking an unambiguous match to a single V gene segment were excluded. In an earlier analysis of approximately 610 of the donors, V segments were called functional above 56.7% productive rearrangements and were called segregating when the between-donor standard deviation exceeded 5%. A statistical classification framework was developed to diagnose cytomegalovirus status using the catalog of TCR beta chain sequences. V and J gene assignment, in a later analysis, came from comparing TCR nucleotide sequences with IMGT/GENE-DB human TR gene sequences. The TCRdist pipeline was used in a later analysis to assign CDR3 sequences and most-parsimonious VDJ recombination scenarios. In a later analysis, each TCR beta chain was defined by its CDR3 amino acid sequence together with its V-gene family, and reads without a unique V-gene family were excluded. To address suspected cross-contamination and a sequencing artifact, a later analysis removed some 620 highly shared, low-generation-probability nucleotide sequences. For each public chain, a later analysis derived a clonal expansion index from normalized ranks of inferred template counts within each repertoire. In a later analysis, generation probabilities were computed with a VDJ recombination model fitted to out-of-frame rearrangements, and the resulting probabilities were checked against IGoR. Hypergeometric tests were used in a later analysis to score TCR-TCR, TCR-HLA and TCR-CMV co-occurrence, with a repertoire-size bias correction applied to the TCR pairs. To estimate false discovery rates, a later analysis permuted the HLA or CMV assignments 20 times. In a later analysis, co-occurring TCRs were grouped using DBSCAN, and TCRdist sequence similarity was added for clustering within HLA-allele-positive subsets. Co-occurrence clustering excluded repertoires with fewer than 30,000 or more than 120,000 public chains, plus five with anomalous nucleotide sharing. As stored in TCRdb, this immuneACCESS dataset retains in-frame rearrangements with V and J assigned. A fraction of the clones does not appear; measured against another copy, unresolved V genes explain less than half of the discrepancy, and the remainder lacks a known reason. That table furnishes V, J and clone size, whereas the DNA furnished D and trimming. The sample table lists some 160,000 clones, more than 65% of them with a count of one. The top ten constitute around 1.6% of the sample.

The cohort consisted of some 730 healthy bone marrow donors. Cohort members were all nominally healthy when sampled, although unrecorded immune exposures were likely present. The donor tested CMV seronegative and was one of the 352 seronegative cohort members. A peripheral blood sample was collected from each donor, and TCR beta sequencing was performed on peripheral blood mononuclear cells. The Qiagen DNeasy Blood Extraction Kit was used to extract genomic DNA from the blood cell samples. A note on this clone: What this receptor recognizes is not known. It has no much larger one-base neighbor in the sample; base qualities were not kept.

This chain joins TRBV7-3 to TRBJ2-2; 7 bases in the junction line up with TRBD2. Specimen: PBMCs. This receptor was identified in a woman in her twenties or thirties in good health and CMV-seronegative. The DNA sequence is given as TGTGCCAGCAGCTTACTTAGTCGGGGGGAGGCACCAGGGAGACGCAACACCGGGGAGCTGTTTTTT. The translation is CASSLLSRGEAPGRRNTGELFF. Extended through the reference TRBV7-3 and TRBJ2-2 proteins, this CDR3 yields the full variable domain: GAGVSQTPSNKVTEKGKYVELRCDPISGHTALYWYRQSLGQGPEFLIYFQGTGAADDSGLPNDRFFAVRPEGSVSTLKIQRTERGDSAVYLCASSLLSRGEAPGRRNTGELFFGEGSRLTVL.